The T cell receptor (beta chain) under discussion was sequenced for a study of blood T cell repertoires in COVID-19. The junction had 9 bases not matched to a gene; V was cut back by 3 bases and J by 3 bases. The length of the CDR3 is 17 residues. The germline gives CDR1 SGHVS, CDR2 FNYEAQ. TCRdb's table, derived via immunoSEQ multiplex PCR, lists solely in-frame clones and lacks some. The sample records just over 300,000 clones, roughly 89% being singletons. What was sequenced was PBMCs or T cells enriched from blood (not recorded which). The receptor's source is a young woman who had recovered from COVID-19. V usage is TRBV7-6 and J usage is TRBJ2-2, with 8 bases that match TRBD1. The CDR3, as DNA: TGTGCCAGCAGCTTGACGGGCAGGGGGCGCGACACCGGGGAGCTGTTTTTT. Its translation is CASSLTGRGRDTGELFF.